This T cell receptor (beta chain) emerged from a study of blood T cell repertoires in COVID-19. Across the whole study: Samples came from the United States, Italy and Spain, spanning acute and convalescent COVID-19. Sources were T cells, B-cell-depleted T cells, or PBMCs; the material itself was cDNA or gDNA.

The ends were cut back, 6 bases at V and 6 bases at J, with 8 bases in the middle. This CDR3 contains 12 residues. Germline V gives CDR1 MNHEY, CDR2 SVGAGI. Per the original methods: Using reference gene primer amplification, nucleated cell counts were estimated. Generated by immunoSEQ multiplex PCR, the TCRdb table keeps only in-frame clones and is missing some. Clone size and V and J calls were adopted from that table, with D and trimming inferred from the DNA. The sample has some 60,000 clones; 70% to 90% are singletons. This clonotype originated in a man between 65 and 85 years old with acute or convalescent COVID-19. The specimen was peripheral blood. The rearrangement joins TRBV6-5 to TRBJ1-4, with D perhaps TRBD1 (6 bases). As DNA, the CDR3 is TGTGCCAGCAGGAACAGGGATGAAAAACTGTTTTTT. Its protein product is CASRNRDEKLFF.